The next 14 T cell receptor beta chains were all read from a single sample in a study of blood T cell repertoires in COVID-19. Only in-frame clones appear in the TCRdb table, and some are missing; sequencing was by immunoSEQ multiplex PCR. In the table there are 400,000 to 550,000 clones, 85% to 90% of which are singletons. Sequencing input: peripheral blood. These TCRs come from a woman in her twenties or thirties with acute or convalescent COVID-19.

This chain links TRBV19 with TRBJ2-6; 9 nucleotides agree with TRBD1. In germline, CDR1 is LNHDA, CDR2 SQIVND (reference sequence). The ends lost 9 bases at V and 0 bases at J; junction bases unmatched: 6. The CDR3 runs to 16 residues. The CDR3 reads CASQGQGYSGANVLTF. DNA of the CDR3: TGTGCCAGCCAGGGACAGGGCTACTCTGGGGCCAACGTCCTGACTTTC. The whole variable domain, remainder taken from reference TRBV19 and TRBJ2-6, is DGGITQSPKYLFRKEGQNVTLSCEQNLNHDAMYWYRQDPGQGLRLIYYSQIVNDFQKGDIAEGYSVSREKKESFPLTVTSAQKNPTAFYLCASQGQGYSGANVLTFGAGSRLTVL.

The chain links TRBV5-1 to TRBJ2-7; 7 nucleotides match TRBD1. V gave up 0 bases and J gave up 5 bases; unmatched junction bases: 5. This CDR3 contains 14 residues. CDR1 is SGHRS and CDR2 is YFSETQ in the germline V gene. The CDR3, as DNA: TGCGCCAGCAGCTTGGACAGGGGAATTGACGAGCAGTACTTC. It translates to CASSLDRGIDEQYF. The full variable domain, completed using reference TRBV5-1 and TRBJ2-7, is KAGVTQTPRYLIKTRGQQVTLSCSPISGHRSVSWYQQTPGQGLQFLFEYFSETQRNKGNFPGRFSGRQFSNSRSEMNVSTLELGDSALYLCASSLDRGIDEQYFGPGTRLTVT.

CDR3 sequence (DNA): TGTGCCAGCAGCTTAAATAGAAACACCATATATTTT. Translation gives CASSLNRNTIYF. The chain recombines TRBV7-9 with TRBJ1-3; D remains unclear. Germline assignment: CDR1 SEHNR and CDR2 FQNEAQ (reference sequence). V was trimmed by 2 bases and J by 5 bases, leaving 4 bases between them. This CDR3 spans 12 amino acids.

V and J are TRBV4-2 and TRBJ2-2, with D possibly TRBD2 on 6 matching bases. Germline CDR1 and CDR2: LGHNA and YNFKEQ. The CDR3 covers 15 residues. V lost 4 bases and J 0 bases, leaving 9 bases between the germline ends. This CDR3 is CASSPTSPNTGELFF. CDR3 bases: TGTGCCAGCAGCCCGACTAGTCCGAACACCGGGGAGCTGTTTTTT.

This chain joins TRBV7-2 and TRBJ1-1; tentative D call: TRBD1 (5 bases). The CDR3 sequence is 11 residues long. CDR1 SGHTA and CDR2 FQGNSA come from the germline V gene. V lost 5 bases and J 11 bases, leaving 12 bases between the germline ends. The CDR3 loop reads CASSPSGFAFF. In nucleotides, the CDR3 is TGTGCCAGCAGCCCGTCAGGGTTCGCTTTCTTT.

V and J are TRBV20-1 and TRBJ1-2; D is possibly TRBD1 (6 bases). The CDR3 extends over 14 amino acids. The germline V gene encodes CDR1 DFQATT and CDR2 SNEGSKA (reference sequence). The V end was cut by 6 bases, the J end by 6 bases, with 20 bases between. The CDR3 region has the DNA TGCAGTGCGAGTACAGGGACGGGAAAAAATGGCTACACCTTC. Encoded protein: CSASTGTGKNGYTF.

The rearrangement uses TRBV12-3 or TRBV12-4 and TRBJ2-5, with a possible D match to TRBD2 (6 bases). Trimming shortened V by 6 bases and J by 4 bases, and 12 bases separated the two germline ends. The length of the CDR3 is 13 residues. CDR3: CASRYSGLETQYF. CDR3 bases: TGTGCCAGCAGATATAGCGGTTTAGAGACCCAGTACTTC.

On this clone: The junction shows a germline mismatch at one end, possibly a read error. The sample contains more than one DNA sequence encoding this CDR3. The rearrangement uses TRBV11-3 and TRBJ2-7; no definite D call. The CDR3 is 12 amino acids. The germline gives CDR1 SGHNT, CDR2 YENEEA. The CDR3 DNA follows: TGTGCCAGCAGCCTAGACGGCTACGAGCAGTACTTC. Its translation is CASSLDGYEQYF.

The rearrangement uses TRBV10-1 and TRBJ2-1; 13 bases align to TRBD2. Trimming at V came to 4 bases and at J to 8 bases, leaving 8 bases not matched to a gene. This CDR3 spans 16 amino acids. Germline V lookup: CDR1 WNHNN, CDR2 SYGVQD (reference sequence). The CDR3 sequence: CASSASTSGGAHEQFF. The CDR3 DNA follows: TGCGCCAGCAGTGCCTCAACTAGCGGGGGGGCCCATGAGCAGTTCTTC.

The CDR3 loop is CASSLGRGQPQHF. Here the CDR3 DNA reads TGTGCCAGCAGCTTGGGCAGGGGACAGCCCCAGCATTTT. V is TRBV5-6 and J is TRBJ1-5; possible D gene TRBD1, 6 bases. V lost 0 bases to trimming and J lost 7 bases, with 8 bases between them. This CDR3 has 13 amino acids. Per the germline V gene, CDR1 is SGHDT and CDR2 is YYEEEE.

A single count supports this clone. This rearrangement joins TRBV6-6 to TRBJ1-5; D ambiguous. The CDR3 is 15 residues long. CDR1 is MNHNY and CDR2 is SVGAGI in the germline V gene (reference sequence). V shed 0 bases and J shed 2 bases, with 8 bases lying between them. The CDR3 reads CASSYSGRGNQPQHF. CDR3 nucleotides: TGTGCCAGCAGTTACTCCGGGCGGGGCAATCAGCCCCAGCATTTT.

V usage is TRBV30 and J usage is TRBJ1-2; 7 bases are a match to TRBD1. This CDR3 has 17 residues. Trimming at V came to 0 bases and at J to 0 bases, leaving 10 bases not matched to a gene. Per germline, CDR1 GTSNPN and CDR2 SVGIG (reference sequence). The CDR3 sequence: CAWSVGMTGQTNYGYTF. The DNA for the CDR3 is TGTGCCTGGAGTGTAGGGATGACAGGGCAGACTAACTATGGCTACACCTTC.

J is TRBJ2-1 and V is TRBV2, with 10 bases identical to TRBD2. There are 15 residues in the CDR3. The V and J ends lost 3 bases and 9 bases, in that order; junction bases with no gene match: 8. The germline CDR1 and CDR2 sequences are SNHLY and FYNNEI. As DNA, the CDR3 is TGTGCCAGCAGTGATTTTACTAGCGGGAATCGTGAGCAGTTCTTC. Protein: CASSDFTSGNREQFF. Drawing the rest from reference TRBV2 and TRBJ2-1, the complete variable domain is EPEVTQTPSHQVTQMGQEVILRCVPISNHLYFYWYRQILGQKVEFLVSFYNNEISEKSEIFDDQFSVERPDGSNFTLKIRSTKLEDSAMYFCASSDFTSGNREQFFGPGTRLTVL.

The rearrangement links TRBV29-1 to TRBJ1-4, with unresolved D. The germline V gene has CDR1 SQVTM and CDR2 ANQGSEA. The CDR3 has 16 residues. Trimming pared 6 bases from V and 7 bases from J, leaving 24 bases between. The CDR3 nucleotides read TGCAGCGTCGCCGACCCGGGTCCCACCGCGGGTGAAAAACTGTTTTTT. This gives the protein CSVADPGPTAGEKLFF. Full variable domain (missing parts from reference TRBV29-1 and TRBJ1-4): SAVISQKPSRDICQRGTSLTIQCQVDSQVTMMFWYRQQPGQSLTLIATANQGSEATYESGFVIDKFPISRPNLTFSTLTVSNMSPEDSSIYLCSVADPGPTAGEKLFFGSGTQLSVL.